This T cell receptor (beta chain) stems from a study of cytomegalovirus exposure and HLA in healthy donors. The PCR employed 60 Vbeta primers together with 13 Jbeta primers. Sequencing used immunoSEQ multiplex PCR; TCRdb keeps in-frame clones, though not all of them. The sample shows 160,000 or so clones, about 75% of them seen only once. The sample consisted of PBMCs. The TCR sequence derives from a man in his forties in good health and CMV-seropositive.

Written as DNA, the CDR3 is TGTGCCAGCTCACCTTCCGGGACAGGGTTTAACTATGGCTACACCTTC. It is translated as CASSPSGTGFNYGYTF. This chain uses TRBV18 with TRBJ1-2, with 9 bases lining up with TRBD1. The CDR3 spans 16 residues. The J segment lost 1 base and the V segment lost 3 bases, leaving 6 bases of the junction unmatched. The germline gives CDR1 KGHSH, CDR2 LQKENI.